The rows below give T cell receptor beta chains drawn from one sample of a study of siplizumab effects on memory and regulatory T cells. The method was immunoSEQ multiplex PCR; TCRdb's version includes in-frame clones alone and lacks a portion of them. The sample records 80,000 to 130,000 clones, 94% being singletons. What was sequenced was Tregs sorted from blood. The receptors here all came from a human donor in good health. Both conserved end residues are part of each CDR3. The D gene is left open where the match is weak. Not all rows give a size; the values are once, few, many and, for expanded clones, a class.

NA	NA	17	TRBJ1-1	TRBV5-6	TGTGCCAGCAGCTTGAGGTTTGGACGGAGAATGAACACTGAAGCTTTCTTT	CASSLRFGRRMNTEAFF
NA	NA	15	TRBJ2-5	TRBV6-5	TGTGCCAGCAGTTCGAGAGGACTGGCTGAAGAGACCCAGTACTTC	CASSSRGLAEETQYF
NA	TRBD2	15	TRBJ2-7	TRBV5-1	TGCGCCAGCAGCCGATCTAGCGGGAGTATCTACGAGCAGTACTTC	CASSRSSGSIYEQYF
NA	TRBD1	14	TRBJ1-2	TRBV27	TGTGCCAGCAGTTTTTCCCTACAGGGGAGTGGCTACACCTTC	CASSFSLQGSGYTF
NA	NA	15	TRBJ1-1	TRBV11-2	TGTGCCAGCAGCTTTACTAGGACAGCCAACACTGAAGCTTTCTTT	CASSFTRTANTEAFF
NA	TRBD1	13	TRBJ1-1	TRBV5-1	TGCGCCAGCAGCTCCCACAGGGGGACTGAAGCTTTCTTT	CASSSHRGTEAFF
medium-sized	TRBD1	14	TRBJ2-7	TRBV28	TGTGCCAGCACACGGACAGGTCTTACCTACGAGCAGTACTTC	CASTRTGLTYEQYF
NA	NA	14	TRBJ1-1	TRBV5-1	TGCGCCAGCAGCTTGGTCCCCAAGAACACTGAAGCTTTCTTT	CASSLVPKNTEAFF
NA	NA	13	TRBJ1-5	TRBV6-5	TGTGCCAGCAGTTTCCAGCGAAATCAGCCCCAGCATTTT	CASSFQRNQPQHF
few	NA	15	TRBJ1-1	TRBV7-9	TGTGCCAGCAGCCCCCCCTGGAGGGAGAACACTGAAGCTTTCTTT	CASSPPWRENTEAFF